This is a list of T cell receptor beta chains from one sample in a study of cytomegalovirus exposure and HLA in healthy donors. Method: immunoSEQ multiplex PCR; TCRdb's copy keeps in-frame clones and lacks some. The table has some 80,000 clones, roughly 74% seen once. The source material was PBMCs. The receptor set was obtained from a man aged 35 to 55 in good health and CMV-seronegative. Each CDR3 is given with its conserved first and last residue. Each record gives: V gene, D gene, clone size, J gene, CDR3 DNA, CDR3 protein. A D gene is named only where the DNA matches it firmly. The listing skips clone size in some rows; elsewhere it reads once, few, many or a size class.

v_call: TRBV4-2; d_call: TRBD1; clone_size: once; j_call: TRBJ2-5; cdr3_nt: TGTGCCAGCAGCCAAGGAGAAGGGGGCCGTCTCACGGAGACCCAGTACTTC; cdr3_aa: CASSQGEGGRLTETQYF
v_call: TRBV7-2; d_call: NA; clone_size: NA; j_call: TRBJ1-2; cdr3_nt: TGTGCCAGCAGCTTAAGTTCCAGGGAAGATGGCTACACCTTC; cdr3_aa: CASSLSSREDGYTF
v_call: TRBV7-3; d_call: TRBD1; clone_size: NA; j_call: TRBJ2-1; cdr3_nt: TGTGCCAGCAGTCTGGACAGGGGTTTTAATGAGCAGTTCTTC; cdr3_aa: CASSLDRGFNEQFF
v_call: TRBV7-2; d_call: TRBD2; clone_size: NA; j_call: TRBJ2-5; cdr3_nt: TGTGCCAGCAGCTTACGGACTAGCCAAGAGACCCAGTACTTC; cdr3_aa: CASSLRTSQETQYF
v_call: TRBV4-2; d_call: TRBD1; clone_size: NA; j_call: TRBJ2-4; cdr3_nt: TGTGCCAGCAGCCAAGCAGGGACAGGCAAAAACATTCAGTACTTC; cdr3_aa: CASSQAGTGKNIQYF
v_call: TRBV6-5; d_call: TRBD1; clone_size: NA; j_call: TRBJ1-5; cdr3_nt: TGTGCCAGCAGTTATGGGGACAGGGGGAATCAGCCCCAGCATTTT; cdr3_aa: CASSYGDRGNQPQHF
v_call: TRBV7-7; d_call: NA; clone_size: NA; j_call: TRBJ2-5; cdr3_nt: TGTGCTAGCAGCCCGATGGTCAGCGGGGAGACCCAGTACTTC; cdr3_aa: CASSPMVSGETQYF
v_call: TRBV28; d_call: TRBD1; clone_size: NA; j_call: TRBJ2-6; cdr3_nt: TGTGCCAGCAGTTCCCGGGACAGGGGACCCGGGGCCAACGTCCTGACTTTC; cdr3_aa: CASSSRDRGPGANVLTF
v_call: TRBV29-1; d_call: TRBD1; clone_size: few; j_call: TRBJ1-5; cdr3_nt: TGCAGCGTAGCACAGGGGCCACATAGCAATCAGCCCCAGCATTTT; cdr3_aa: CSVAQGPHSNQPQHF
v_call: TRBV5-1; d_call: TRBD1; clone_size: few; j_call: TRBJ2-7; cdr3_nt: TGCGCCAGCAGCCGACAGGGAAGGAACGAGCAGTACTTC; cdr3_aa: CASSRQGRNEQYF
v_call: TRBV4-1; d_call: TRBD1; clone_size: NA; j_call: TRBJ1-4; cdr3_nt: TGCGCCAGCAGCCAGGCACAGGGGGCCGCTAATGAAAAACTGTTTTTT; cdr3_aa: CASSQAQGAANEKLFF
v_call: TRBV29-1; d_call: NA; clone_size: NA; j_call: TRBJ1-2; cdr3_nt: TGCAGCGTTGGGCAGATCTTCTATGGCTACACCTTC; cdr3_aa: CSVGQIFYGYTF
v_call: TRBV18; d_call: NA; clone_size: NA; j_call: TRBJ1-2; cdr3_nt: TGTGCCAGCTCACCAGGTGGGCAGGGTAGTGATGGCTACACCTTC; cdr3_aa: CASSPGGQGSDGYTF
v_call: TRBV2; d_call: NA; clone_size: few; j_call: TRBJ2-7; cdr3_nt: TGTGCCAGCAGTGAATCTACCTTCGGGGACGAGCAGTACTTC; cdr3_aa: CASSESTFGDEQYF
v_call: TRBV28; d_call: NA; clone_size: NA; j_call: TRBJ1-1; cdr3_nt: TGTGCCAGCAGTCCGGGGGAGTCCACTGAAGCTTTCTTT; cdr3_aa: CASSPGESTEAFF
v_call: TRBV27; d_call: NA; clone_size: NA; j_call: TRBJ1-5; cdr3_nt: TGTGCCAGCAGTTTATCTCCAGTCGGGCAGCCCCAGCATTTT; cdr3_aa: CASSLSPVGQPQHF
v_call: TRBV27; d_call: NA; clone_size: NA; j_call: TRBJ1-2; cdr3_nt: TGTGCCAGCAGCCCCTTACAAGTTTCCTTTCATGGCTACACCTTC; cdr3_aa: CASSPLQVSFHGYTF
v_call: TRBV18; d_call: NA; clone_size: once; j_call: TRBJ2-7; cdr3_nt: TGTGCCAGCTCACCACTCGGGTCCCACGAGCAGTACTTC; cdr3_aa: CASSPLGSHEQYF
v_call: TRBV4-3; d_call: NA; clone_size: NA; j_call: TRBJ2-7; cdr3_nt: TGCGCCAGCAGCCAAGACAGGGGGGTGGTCGAGCAGTACTTC; cdr3_aa: CASSQDRGVVEQYF
v_call: TRBV7-3; d_call: TRBD1; clone_size: NA; j_call: TRBJ1-1; cdr3_nt: TGTGCCAGCAGCTTAGGTAACAGGGGATTGAACACTGAAGCTTTCTTT; cdr3_aa: CASSLGNRGLNTEAFF
v_call: TRBV6-6; d_call: TRBD1; clone_size: few; j_call: TRBJ1-4; cdr3_nt: TGTGCCAGCAGGGGGACAGTTCTGGGAGAAAAACTGTTTTTT; cdr3_aa: CASRGTVLGEKLFF
v_call: TRBV7-3; d_call: NA; clone_size: NA; j_call: TRBJ1-6; cdr3_nt: TGTGCCAGCAGTTCCGCCGGGTCCAATAATTCACCCCTCCACTTT; cdr3_aa: CASSSAGSNNSPLHF
v_call: TRBV4-3; d_call: NA; clone_size: NA; j_call: TRBJ1-1; cdr3_nt: TGCGCCAGCAGCCAAGGACCCTCGGGGGGCACTGAAGCTTTCTTT; cdr3_aa: CASSQGPSGGTEAFF
v_call: TRBV18; d_call: TRBD1; clone_size: NA; j_call: TRBJ2-3; cdr3_nt: TGTGCCAGCGACAGGGCGCAGGCTCCAGATACGCAGTATTTT; cdr3_aa: CASDRAQAPDTQYF
v_call: TRBV5-1; d_call: NA; clone_size: NA; j_call: TRBJ1-5; cdr3_nt: TGCGCCAGCAGTTTGGAGGGAGTTGGCAATCAGCCCCAGCATTTT; cdr3_aa: CASSLEGVGNQPQHF
v_call: TRBV7-2; d_call: NA; clone_size: few; j_call: TRBJ2-4; cdr3_nt: TGTGCCAGCAGCTTAGCTCGCTATGACATTCAGTACTTC; cdr3_aa: CASSLARYDIQYF
v_call: TRBV5-1; d_call: NA; clone_size: NA; j_call: TRBJ2-1; cdr3_nt: TGCGCCAGCAGCTCACAGGGGACTCTCAATGAGCAGTTCTTC; cdr3_aa: CASSSQGTLNEQFF
v_call: TRBV18; d_call: NA; clone_size: NA; j_call: TRBJ1-5; cdr3_nt: TGTGCCAGCTCCCCCAGGGATAATCAGCCCCAGCATTTT; cdr3_aa: CASSPRDNQPQHF
v_call: TRBV7-3; d_call: NA; clone_size: NA; j_call: TRBJ2-5; cdr3_nt: TGTGCCAGCAGCTTAAGTTCCAGCCAAGAGACCCAGTACTTC; cdr3_aa: CASSLSSSQETQYF
v_call: TRBV19; d_call: TRBD2; clone_size: NA; j_call: TRBJ2-1; cdr3_nt: TGTGCCAGTAGTTATAGCGGGGGGGCTTCGAATGAGCAGTTCTTC; cdr3_aa: CASSYSGGASNEQFF
v_call: TRBV4-3; d_call: NA; clone_size: NA; j_call: TRBJ2-7; cdr3_nt: TGCGCCAGCAGCCAGTACGGGGTAAGCTCCTACGAGCAGTACTTC; cdr3_aa: CASSQYGVSSYEQYF
v_call: TRBV6-1; d_call: TRBD2; clone_size: NA; j_call: TRBJ2-5; cdr3_nt: TGTGCCAGCACCCTCCGGGGGGAGGAGACCCAGTACTTC; cdr3_aa: CASTLRGEETQYF
v_call: TRBV2; d_call: TRBD1; clone_size: NA; j_call: TRBJ2-5; cdr3_nt: TGTGCCAGCAATCCCTTATCGAGGACAGGGGGACAAGAGACCCAGTACTTC; cdr3_aa: CASNPLSRTGGQETQYF
v_call: TRBV30; d_call: NA; clone_size: NA; j_call: TRBJ1-3; cdr3_nt: TGTGCCTGGGGTTTGGGCGGGATCTCTGGAAACACCATATATTTT; cdr3_aa: CAWGLGGISGNTIYF
v_call: TRBV7-2; d_call: TRBD1; clone_size: few; j_call: TRBJ2-2; cdr3_nt: TGTGCCAGCAGCTTTAACAGGGGGGCCGGGGAGCTGTTTTTT; cdr3_aa: CASSFNRGAGELFF
v_call: TRBV6-1; d_call: NA; clone_size: NA; j_call: TRBJ2-3; cdr3_nt: TGTGCCACAGGCAAGGGGTTCACAGATACGCAGTATTTT; cdr3_aa: CATGKGFTDTQYF
v_call: TRBV21-1; d_call: NA; clone_size: NA; j_call: TRBJ1-5; cdr3_nt: TGTGCCAGCAGCAAAGATGAGGGTAGCTATCAGCCCCAGCATTTT; cdr3_aa: CASSKDEGSYQPQHF
v_call: TRBV2; d_call: NA; clone_size: NA; j_call: TRBJ1-2; cdr3_nt: TGTGCCAGCAGTGGCCAGGCCAGCAGTCATGGCTACACCTTC; cdr3_aa: CASSGQASSHGYTF
v_call: TRBV27; d_call: TRBD2; clone_size: NA; j_call: TRBJ2-6; cdr3_nt: TGTGCCAGCGGCGGACTAGCGGGGTTTGGGGCCAACGTCCTGACTTTC; cdr3_aa: CASGGLAGFGANVLTF
v_call: TRBV5-1; d_call: NA; clone_size: NA; j_call: TRBJ1-5; cdr3_nt: TGCGCCAGCAGCCCGATAGGACAGACAGGTCAGCCCCAGCATTTT; cdr3_aa: CASSPIGQTGQPQHF
v_call: TRBV9; d_call: NA; clone_size: NA; j_call: TRBJ2-2; cdr3_nt: TGTGCCAGCAGCGTAGCCAGCAGGGCGACCGGGGAGCTGTTTTTT; cdr3_aa: CASSVASRATGELFF
v_call: TRBV9; d_call: TRBD1; clone_size: NA; j_call: TRBJ1-1; cdr3_nt: TGTGCCAGCAGCGCTTTGACAGGGATGAACACTGAAGCTTTCTTT; cdr3_aa: CASSALTGMNTEAFF
v_call: TRBV18; d_call: NA; clone_size: NA; j_call: TRBJ2-1; cdr3_nt: TGTGCCACCGGCGTTGGGAGAAACAATGAGCAGTTCTTC; cdr3_aa: CATGVGRNNEQFF